The rows below give T cell receptor beta chains drawn from one sample of a study of blood T cell repertoires in COVID-19. The data were produced by immunoSEQ multiplex PCR, yet TCRdb's version contains in-frame clones alone and is incomplete. This sample yields 200,000 or so clones, of which around 87% are seen a single time; approximately 7.3% belongs to the top ten. The sequenced sample consisted of PBMCs or T cells enriched from blood (not recorded which). The receptors derive from a young man in a cohort exposed to, infected with or recovered from COVID-19 (not recorded which). The CDR3 runs from the conserved cysteine through the conserved F or W. Fields, in order: V gene, clone size, D gene, J gene, CDR3 length, CDR3 protein. A D gene is named only where the DNA matches it firmly. Clone size is not always given. Where it is, it says once, few, many or a class for expanded clones.

V gene: TRBV29-1
clone size: -
D gene: -
J gene: TRBJ1-1
CDR3 length: 11
CDR3 protein: CSGWGEGEAFF

V gene: TRBV3-1/TRBV3-2
clone size: many
D gene: TRBD2
J gene: TRBJ2-3
CDR3 length: 16
CDR3 protein: CASSRVRLASTDTQYF

V gene: TRBV9
clone size: -
D gene: TRBD2
J gene: TRBJ2-3
CDR3 length: 15
CDR3 protein: CASSVGGRVTDTQYF

V gene: TRBV28
clone size: -
D gene: TRBD1
J gene: TRBJ1-4
CDR3 length: 16
CDR3 protein: CASSAPSAGGDEKLFF

V gene: TRBV12-3/TRBV12-4
clone size: -
D gene: -
J gene: TRBJ1-1
CDR3 length: 13
CDR3 protein: CASSLAQVTEAFF

V gene: TRBV7-6
clone size: -
D gene: TRBD2
J gene: TRBJ2-3
CDR3 length: 19
CDR3 protein: CASSPIPGLALSYTDTQYF

V gene: TRBV6-1
clone size: -
D gene: TRBD1
J gene: TRBJ1-1
CDR3 length: 15
CDR3 protein: CASSEGQGGNTEAFF

V gene: TRBV27
clone size: -
D gene: TRBD2
J gene: TRBJ2-3
CDR3 length: 17
CDR3 protein: CASSWGLAGAFRDTQYF

V gene: TRBV2
clone size: -
D gene: -
J gene: TRBJ2-1
CDR3 length: 16
CDR3 protein: CASTPLGGQYYNEQFF

V gene: TRBV11-2
clone size: -
D gene: -
J gene: TRBJ1-5
CDR3 length: 15
CDR3 protein: CASSLGGRSNQPQHF

V gene: TRBV18
clone size: once
D gene: -
J gene: TRBJ2-2
CDR3 length: 13
CDR3 protein: CASRGQNTGELFF

V gene: TRBV28
clone size: few
D gene: -
J gene: TRBJ2-7
CDR3 length: 15
CDR3 protein: CASSITAGSLYEQYF